These 10 T cell receptor beta chains came from one sample sequenced in a study of CD8+CD57+ T cells in acquired aplastic anemia. Profiling of TCR beta VDJ combinations and CDR3 sequences used genomic DNA as template. TCRdb independently ran MiXCR on the reads; one entry per CDR3 protein. The table shows fewer than 250,000 distinct CDR3 sequences, with roughly half occurring only once. Sequenced: sorted CD4+, CD8+, or CD8+CD57+ T cells (not recorded which) from PBMCs. Source of these receptors: a human donor in good health, serving as a control.

The chain couples TRBV12-3 or TRBV12-4 to TRBJ1-2; D is possibly TRBD1 (5 bases). The CDR3 covers 16 residues. The ends were cut back, 6 bases at V and 4 bases at J, with 21 bases in the middle. This chain's CDR3 is CASSLTGGSSLYGYTF. The CDR3 nucleotides are TGTGCCAGCAGCTTAACTGGGGGATCAAGCCTCTATGGCTACACCTTC.

There are many counts of this clonotype. The gene calls are TRBV7-9 and TRBJ1-1; the match to TRBD1 covers 7 bases. Germline V gives CDR1 SEHNR, CDR2 FQNEAQ (reference sequence). V lost 5 bases and J lost 4; bases outside the gene matches: 10. The CDR3 extends over 15 amino acids. CDR3 nucleotides: TGTGCCAGCAGCCTAAGGTATGACAGGGTCACTGAAGCTTTCTTT. Encoded protein: CASSLRYDRVTEAFF. Using reference TRBV7-9 and TRBJ1-1 for the parts outside the CDR3, the full variable domain is DTGVSQNPRHKITKRGQNVTFRCDPISEHNRLYWYRQTLGQGPEFLTYFQNEAQLEKSRLLSDRFSAERPKGSFSTLEIQRTEQGDSAMYLCASSLRYDRVTEAFFGQGTRLTVV.

The CDR3 nucleotides read TGTGCCAGCAAGCAGGTTATCTCCTACGAGCAGTACGTC. This codes for CASKQVISYEQYV. The V call is TRBV9, the J call TRBJ2-7; D unclear. The CDR3 loop spans 13 amino acids. V lost 6 bases and J lost 0, with 10 bases in between. The V gene's germline CDR1 is SGDLS and CDR2 YYNGEE.

A remark on this clonotype: A much larger clone is a single base away; this may be a read error. This CDR3 is CTSSRPTGYQETQYF. DNA for the CDR3: TGTACCAGCAGCCGCCCGACAGGTTATCAAGAGACCCAGTACTTC. The chain recombines TRBV3-1 with TRBJ2-5, with TRBD1 as a possible D gene (6 bases). This CDR3 has 15 amino acids. Per germline, CDR1 LGHDT and CDR2 YNNKEL (reference sequence).

This chain joins TRBV29-1 and TRBJ2-7; 8 bases are a match to TRBD1. The germline CDR1 and CDR2 sequences are SQVTM and ANQGSEA. This CDR3 has 13 amino acids. The J segment lost 1 base and the V segment lost 7 bases, leaving 6 bases of the junction unmatched. In DNA form, the CDR3 reads TGCAGCGCGGAGGGACAGGAGTCCTACGAGCAGTACTTC. It translates to CSAEGQESYEQYF.

This clonotype appeared many times. The chain links TRBV19 to TRBJ1-3, with 8 positions matching TRBD1. The CDR3 runs 13 residues. Unmatched junction bases numbered 1, after V lost 9 bases and J lost 0 bases. Germline loops: CDR1 LNHDA, CDR2 SQIVND (reference sequence). The CDR3: CASGQGSGNTIYF. CDR3 coding DNA: TGTGCCAGCGGACAGGGCTCTGGAAACACCATATATTTT.

The chain carries TRBV15 and TRBJ2-7; D is perhaps TRBD1 or TRBD2 (5 bases each). The CDR3 extends over 17 amino acids. The germline V and J ends were trimmed by 0 bases and 0 bases, with 15 bases remaining between them. Germline-derived CDR1 and CDR2 are LNHNV and YYDKDF (reference sequence). As DNA, the CDR3 is TGTGCCACCAGCAGAGATCGGGGCAGCGATCCCTCCTACGAGCAGTACTTC. It yields the protein CATSRDRGSDPSYEQYF.

This clonotype was seen ten or more times. This chain joins TRBV24-1 and TRBJ2-2; 11 positions match TRBD1. The CDR3 totals 18 residues. The V and J ends lost 4 bases and 1 base, in that order; junction bases with no gene match: 7. Germline CDR1 reads KGHDR; CDR2 reads SFDVKD. CDR3 DNA sequence: TGTGCCACCAGTGACCTACTGGGGACAGGGGGGAACACCGGGGAGCTGTTTTTT. This codes for CATSDLLGTGGNTGELFF.

J is TRBJ1-1 and V is TRBV19; D is undetermined. The germline V and J ends were trimmed by 1 base and 10 bases, with 13 bases remaining between them. From germline, CDR1 is LNHDA and CDR2 SQIVND (reference sequence). This CDR3 spans 13 amino acids. In DNA form, the CDR3 reads TGTGCCAGTAGTATAGCTGGGGAGGGAAGAGCTTTCTTT. It encodes CASSIAGEGRAFF.

In this sample, this clonotype turned up many times. V usage is TRBV4-3 and J usage is TRBJ1-3; no clear D gene. The CDR3 loop spans 15 amino acids. V shed 0 bases and J shed 0 bases, with 6 bases lying between them. Germline lookup yields CDR1 LGHNA and CDR2 YSLEER. The CDR3 coding sequence is TGCGCCAGCAGCCAAGATCTCGGCTCTGGAAACACCATATATTTT. Amino acids: CASSQDLGSGNTIYF.